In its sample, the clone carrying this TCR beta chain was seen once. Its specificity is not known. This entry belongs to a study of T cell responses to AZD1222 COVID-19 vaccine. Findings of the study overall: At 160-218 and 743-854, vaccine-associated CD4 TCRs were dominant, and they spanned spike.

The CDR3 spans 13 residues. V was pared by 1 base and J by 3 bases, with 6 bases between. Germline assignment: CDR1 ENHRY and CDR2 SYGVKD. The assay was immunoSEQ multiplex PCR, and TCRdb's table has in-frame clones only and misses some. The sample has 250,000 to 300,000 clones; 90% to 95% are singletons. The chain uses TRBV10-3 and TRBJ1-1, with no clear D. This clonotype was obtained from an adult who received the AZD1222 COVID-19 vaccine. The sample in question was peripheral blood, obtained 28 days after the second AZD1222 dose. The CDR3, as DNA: TGTGCCATCAGTGAGTTTGGGGACACTGAAGCTTTCTTT. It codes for CAISEFGDTEAFF.